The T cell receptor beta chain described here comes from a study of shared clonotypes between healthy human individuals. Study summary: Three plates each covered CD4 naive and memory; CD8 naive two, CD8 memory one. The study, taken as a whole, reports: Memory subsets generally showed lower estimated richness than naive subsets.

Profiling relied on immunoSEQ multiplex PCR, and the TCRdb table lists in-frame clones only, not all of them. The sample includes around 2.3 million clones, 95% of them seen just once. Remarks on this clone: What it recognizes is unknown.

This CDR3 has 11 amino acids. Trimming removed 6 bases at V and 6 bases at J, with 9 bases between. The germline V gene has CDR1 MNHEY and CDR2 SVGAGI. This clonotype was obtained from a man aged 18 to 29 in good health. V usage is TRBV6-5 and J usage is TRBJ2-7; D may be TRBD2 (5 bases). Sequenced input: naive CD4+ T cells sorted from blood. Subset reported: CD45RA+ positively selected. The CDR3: CASRRGSEQYF. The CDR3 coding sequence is TGTGCCAGCAGAAGAGGGAGCGAGCAGTACTTC.